One TCR beta chain is described in this entry. Germline V gene data show CDR1 as MNHEY and CDR2 as SMNVEV (reference sequence). The CDR3 is 16 amino acids. J gave up 7 bases and V 3 bases, and 5 bases lay outside the gene matches. This sample was included in a study of blood T cell repertoires in COVID-19. Study background: The United States, Italy and Spain provided the acute and convalescent COVID-19 samples. Sample material is recorded as cDNA or gDNA derived from T cells, B-cell-depleted T cells, or PBMCs.

Libraries were prepared by immunoSEQ multiplex PCR; TCRdb keeps only in-frame clonotypes and omits some of them. The top ten hold 5.5% to 8% of the sample, which has some 100,000 clones, approximately 85% seen once. Source material: peripheral blood. The chain uses TRBV27 and TRBJ2-5; TRBD2 aligns across 16 bases. The sequence was collected from a woman aged 55-69 years with acute or convalescent COVID-19. The CDR3 sequence is CASSFGTSGRAGTQYF. The DNA for the CDR3 is TGTGCCAGCAGTTTCGGGACTAGCGGGAGGGCCGGGACCCAGTACTTC.